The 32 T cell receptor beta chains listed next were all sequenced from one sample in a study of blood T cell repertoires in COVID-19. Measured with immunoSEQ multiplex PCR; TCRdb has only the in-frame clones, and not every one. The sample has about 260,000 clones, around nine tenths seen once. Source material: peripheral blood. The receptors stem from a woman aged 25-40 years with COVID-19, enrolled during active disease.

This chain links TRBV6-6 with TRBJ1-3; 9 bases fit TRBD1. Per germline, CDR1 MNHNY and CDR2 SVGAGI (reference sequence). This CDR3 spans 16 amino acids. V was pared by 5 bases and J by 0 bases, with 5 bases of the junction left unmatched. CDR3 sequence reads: CASSPWTGVSGNTIYF. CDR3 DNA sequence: TGTGCCAGCAGTCCATGGACAGGGGTCTCTGGAAACACCATATATTTT.

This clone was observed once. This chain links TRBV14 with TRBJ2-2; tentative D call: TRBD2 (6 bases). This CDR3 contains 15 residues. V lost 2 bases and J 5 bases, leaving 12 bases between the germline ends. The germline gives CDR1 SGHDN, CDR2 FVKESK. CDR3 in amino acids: CASSQSWGETGELFF. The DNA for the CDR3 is TGTGCCAGCAGCCAATCTTGGGGGGAAACCGGGGAGCTGTTTTTT.

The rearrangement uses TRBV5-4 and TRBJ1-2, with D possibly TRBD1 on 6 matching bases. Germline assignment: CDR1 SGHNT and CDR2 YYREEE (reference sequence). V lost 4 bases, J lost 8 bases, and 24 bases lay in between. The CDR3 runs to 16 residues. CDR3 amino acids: CASSPGSTRGTGGYTF. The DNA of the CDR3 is TGTGCCAGCAGCCCTGGGTCCACCAGGGGAACGGGCGGCTACACCTTC.

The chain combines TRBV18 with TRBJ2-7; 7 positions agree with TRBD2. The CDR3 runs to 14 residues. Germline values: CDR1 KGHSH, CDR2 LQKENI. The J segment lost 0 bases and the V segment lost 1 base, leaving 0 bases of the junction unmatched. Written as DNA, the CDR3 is TGTGCCAGCTCACCACGGGACTACTCCTACGAGCAGTACTTC. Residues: CASSPRDYSYEQYF.

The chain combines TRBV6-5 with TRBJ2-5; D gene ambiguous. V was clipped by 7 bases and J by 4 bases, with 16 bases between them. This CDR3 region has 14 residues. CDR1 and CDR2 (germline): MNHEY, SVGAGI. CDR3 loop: CASNRAHSPETQYF. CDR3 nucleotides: TGTGCCAGCAATCGAGCCCATTCCCCAGAGACCCAGTACTTC.

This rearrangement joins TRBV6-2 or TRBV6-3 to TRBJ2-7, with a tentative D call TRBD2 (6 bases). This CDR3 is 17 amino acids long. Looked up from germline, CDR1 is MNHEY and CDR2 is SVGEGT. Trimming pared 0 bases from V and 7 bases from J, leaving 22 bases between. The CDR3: CASSYSTSITSTGEQYF. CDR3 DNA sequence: TGTGCCAGCAGTTACTCGACCTCAATCACTAGCACGGGGGAGCAGTACTTC.

In DNA form, the CDR3 reads TGCGCCAGCACGTTAGTTGGCACAGATACGCAGTATTTT. This encodes CASTLVGTDTQYF. The rearrangement links TRBV5-1 to TRBJ2-3; D remains unclear. V was trimmed by 6 bases and J by 1 base, leaving 9 bases between them. The length of the CDR3 is 13 residues. The V gene's germline CDR1 is SGHRS and CDR2 YFSETQ.

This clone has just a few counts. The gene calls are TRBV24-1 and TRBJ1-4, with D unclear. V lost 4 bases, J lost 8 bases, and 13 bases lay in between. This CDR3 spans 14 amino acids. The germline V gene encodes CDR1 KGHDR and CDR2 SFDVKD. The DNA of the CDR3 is TGTGCCACCAGTGACCGGAGGGAGGGAGAAAAACTGTTTTTT. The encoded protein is CATSDRREGEKLFF.

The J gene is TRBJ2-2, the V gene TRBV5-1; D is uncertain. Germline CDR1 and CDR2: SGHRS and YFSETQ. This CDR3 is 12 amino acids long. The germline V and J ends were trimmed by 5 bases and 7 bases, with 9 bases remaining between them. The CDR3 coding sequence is TGCGCCAGCAGTGTTGTATTCGGGGAGCTGTTTTTT. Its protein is CASSVVFGELFF.

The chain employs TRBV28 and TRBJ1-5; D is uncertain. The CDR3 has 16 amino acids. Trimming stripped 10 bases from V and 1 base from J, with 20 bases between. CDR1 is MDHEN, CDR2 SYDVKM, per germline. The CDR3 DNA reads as TGTGCCACCCTTAATGGGCCGTTCGGAAGCAATCAGCCCCAGCATTTT. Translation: CATLNGPFGSNQPQHF. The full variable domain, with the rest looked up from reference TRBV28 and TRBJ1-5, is DVKVTQSSRYLVKRTGEKVFLECVQDMDHENMFWYRQDPGLGLRLIYFSYDVKMKEKGDIPEGYSVSREKKERFSLILESASTNQTSMYLCATLNGPFGSNQPQHFGDGTRLSIL.

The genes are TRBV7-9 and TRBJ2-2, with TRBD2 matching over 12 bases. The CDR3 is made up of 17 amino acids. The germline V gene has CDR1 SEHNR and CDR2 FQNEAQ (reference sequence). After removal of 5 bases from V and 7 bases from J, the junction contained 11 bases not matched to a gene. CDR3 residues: CASSPLAGGIFFGELFF. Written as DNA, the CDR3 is TGTGCCAGCAGCCCCCTAGCGGGAGGGATATTCTTCGGGGAGCTGTTTTTT.

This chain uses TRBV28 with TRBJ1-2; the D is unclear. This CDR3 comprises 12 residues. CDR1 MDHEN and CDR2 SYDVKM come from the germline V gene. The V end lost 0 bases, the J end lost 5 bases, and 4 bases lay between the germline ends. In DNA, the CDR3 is TGTGCCAGCAGTTTATGGCGGTATGGCTACACCTTC. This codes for CASSLWRYGYTF.

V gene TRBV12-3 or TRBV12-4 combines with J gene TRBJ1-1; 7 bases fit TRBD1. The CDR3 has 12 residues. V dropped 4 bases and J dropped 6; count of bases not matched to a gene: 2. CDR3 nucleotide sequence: TGTGCCAGCAGTTCTCAGGGGGCTGAAGCTTTCTTT. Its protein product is CASSSQGAEAFF.

In nucleotides, the CDR3 is TGTGCCAGCAGCTTAGTGAGCTCTGGAAACACCATATATTTT. Its protein product is CASSLVSSGNTIYF. This chain uses TRBV7-2 with TRBJ1-3; D unresolved. Germline CDR1 SGHTA, CDR2 FQGNSA. CDR3 size: 14 residues. The ends were cut back, 1 base at V and 0 bases at J, with 4 bases in the middle.

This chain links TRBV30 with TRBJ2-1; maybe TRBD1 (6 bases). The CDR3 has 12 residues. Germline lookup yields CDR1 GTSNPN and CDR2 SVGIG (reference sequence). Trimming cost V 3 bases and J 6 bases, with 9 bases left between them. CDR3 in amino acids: CAWSATGNEQFF. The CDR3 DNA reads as TGTGCCTGGAGCGCGACAGGCAATGAGCAGTTCTTC.

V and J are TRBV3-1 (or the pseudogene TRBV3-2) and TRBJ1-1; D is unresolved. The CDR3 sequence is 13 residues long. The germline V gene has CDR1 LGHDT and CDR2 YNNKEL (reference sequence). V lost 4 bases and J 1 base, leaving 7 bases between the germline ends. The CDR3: CASSRRGNTEAFF. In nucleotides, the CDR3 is TGTGCCAGCAGCCGCCGCGGGAACACTGAAGCTTTCTTT.

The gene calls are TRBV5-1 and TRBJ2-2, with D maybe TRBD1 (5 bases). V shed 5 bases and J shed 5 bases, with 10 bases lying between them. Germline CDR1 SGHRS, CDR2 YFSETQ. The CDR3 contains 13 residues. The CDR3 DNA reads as TGCGCCAGCAGGGGGCGACGGACCGGGGAGCTGTTTTTT. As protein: CASRGRRTGELFF.

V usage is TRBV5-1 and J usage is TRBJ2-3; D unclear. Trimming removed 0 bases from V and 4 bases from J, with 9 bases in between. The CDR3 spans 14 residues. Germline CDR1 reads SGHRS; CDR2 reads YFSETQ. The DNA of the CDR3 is TGCGCCAGCAGCTTGGAGGCGGTCGCAGATACGCAGTATTTT. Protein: CASSLEAVADTQYF.

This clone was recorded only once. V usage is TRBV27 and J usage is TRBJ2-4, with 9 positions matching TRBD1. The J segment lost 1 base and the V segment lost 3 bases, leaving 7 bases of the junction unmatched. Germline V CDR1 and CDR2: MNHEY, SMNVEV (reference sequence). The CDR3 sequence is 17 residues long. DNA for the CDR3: TGTGCCAGCAGTTTTATAGGGACAGGGTCTGCCAAAAACATTCAGTACTTC. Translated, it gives CASSFIGTGSAKNIQYF.

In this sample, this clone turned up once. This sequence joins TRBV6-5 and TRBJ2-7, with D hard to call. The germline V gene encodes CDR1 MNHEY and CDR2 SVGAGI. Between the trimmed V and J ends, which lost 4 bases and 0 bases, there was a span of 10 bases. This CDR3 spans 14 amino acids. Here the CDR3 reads CASSLTEYSYEQYF. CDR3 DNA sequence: TGTGCCAGCAGTTTAACTGAATACTCCTACGAGCAGTACTTC.

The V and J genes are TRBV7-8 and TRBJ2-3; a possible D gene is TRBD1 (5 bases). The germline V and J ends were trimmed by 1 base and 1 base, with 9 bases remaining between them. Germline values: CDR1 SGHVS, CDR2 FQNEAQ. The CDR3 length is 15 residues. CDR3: CASSLEGAGTDTQYF. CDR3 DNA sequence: TGTGCCAGCAGCTTAGAAGGGGCCGGCACAGATACGCAGTATTTT.

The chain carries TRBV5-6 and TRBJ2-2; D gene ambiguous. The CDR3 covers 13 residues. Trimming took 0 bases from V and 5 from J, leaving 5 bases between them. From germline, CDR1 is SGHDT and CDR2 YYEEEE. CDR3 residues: CASSLAVTGELFF. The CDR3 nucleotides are TGTGCCAGCAGCTTGGCGGTAACCGGGGAGCTGTTTTTT.

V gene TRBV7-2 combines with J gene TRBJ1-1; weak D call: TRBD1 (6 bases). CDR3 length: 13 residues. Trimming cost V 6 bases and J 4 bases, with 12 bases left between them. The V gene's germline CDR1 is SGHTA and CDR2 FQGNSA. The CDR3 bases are TGTGCCAGCAGTTCACAGGGAATCACTGAAGCTTTCTTT. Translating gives CASSSQGITEAFF.

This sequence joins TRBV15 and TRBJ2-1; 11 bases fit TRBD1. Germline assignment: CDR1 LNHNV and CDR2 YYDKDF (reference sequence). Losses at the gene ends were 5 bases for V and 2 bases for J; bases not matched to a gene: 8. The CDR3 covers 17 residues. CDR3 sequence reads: CATSGQGALPPYNEQFF. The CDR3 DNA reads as TGTGCCACCAGCGGACAGGGGGCCTTGCCCCCCTACAATGAGCAGTTCTTC.

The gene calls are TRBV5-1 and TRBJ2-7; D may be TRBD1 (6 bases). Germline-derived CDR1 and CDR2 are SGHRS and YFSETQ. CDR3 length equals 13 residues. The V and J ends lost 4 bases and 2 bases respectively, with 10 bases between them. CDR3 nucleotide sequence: TGCGCCAGCAGCCCCGGGGACACCTACGAGCAGTACTTC. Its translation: CASSPGDTYEQYF.

The CDR3 DNA is TGTGCCAGCAGTGAATTCTCCCGGGAGCAGCAGTACTTC. Amino acids: CASSEFSREQQYF. The chain couples TRBV25-1 to TRBJ2-7, with TRBD2 as a possible D gene (6 bases). The V end was cut by 1 base, the J end by 8 bases, with 12 bases between. Germline values: CDR1 MGHDK, CDR2 SYGVNS. The CDR3 length is 13 residues.

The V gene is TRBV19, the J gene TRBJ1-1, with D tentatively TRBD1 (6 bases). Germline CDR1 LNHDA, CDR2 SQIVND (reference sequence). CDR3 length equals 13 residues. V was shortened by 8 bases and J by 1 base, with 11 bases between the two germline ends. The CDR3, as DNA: TGTGCCAGTGGGGGCAGCCGGAACACTGAAGCTTTCTTT. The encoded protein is CASGGSRNTEAFF. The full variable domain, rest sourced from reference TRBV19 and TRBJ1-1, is DGGITQSPKYLFRKEGQNVTLSCEQNLNHDAMYWYRQDPGQGLRLIYYSQIVNDFQKGDIAEGYSVSREKKESFPLTVTSAQKNPTAFYLCASGGSRNTEAFFGQGTRLTVV.

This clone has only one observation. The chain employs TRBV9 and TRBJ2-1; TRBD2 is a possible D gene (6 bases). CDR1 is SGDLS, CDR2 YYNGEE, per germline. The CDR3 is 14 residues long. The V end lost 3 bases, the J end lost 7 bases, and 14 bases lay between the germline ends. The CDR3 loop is CASSAPGGGNEQFF. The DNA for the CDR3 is TGTGCCAGCAGCGCTCCCGGGGGTGGGAATGAGCAGTTCTTC.

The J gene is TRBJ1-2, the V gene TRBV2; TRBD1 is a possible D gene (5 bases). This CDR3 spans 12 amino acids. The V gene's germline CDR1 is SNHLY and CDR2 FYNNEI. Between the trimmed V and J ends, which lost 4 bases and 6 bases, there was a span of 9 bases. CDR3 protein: CASSVRGDGYTF. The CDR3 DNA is TGTGCCAGCAGTGTCCGGGGGGATGGCTACACCTTC.

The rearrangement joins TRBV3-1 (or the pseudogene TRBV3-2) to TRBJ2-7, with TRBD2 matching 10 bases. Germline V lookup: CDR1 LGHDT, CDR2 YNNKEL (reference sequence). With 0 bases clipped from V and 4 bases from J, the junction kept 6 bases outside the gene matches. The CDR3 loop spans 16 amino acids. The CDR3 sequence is CASSQESSGRGYEQYF. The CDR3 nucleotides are TGTGCCAGCAGCCAAGAGTCTAGCGGGAGAGGTTACGAGCAGTACTTC.

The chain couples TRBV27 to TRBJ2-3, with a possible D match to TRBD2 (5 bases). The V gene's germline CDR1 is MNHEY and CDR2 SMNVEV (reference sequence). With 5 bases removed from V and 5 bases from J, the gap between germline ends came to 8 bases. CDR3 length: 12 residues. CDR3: CASSAEGDTQYF. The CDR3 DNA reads TGTGCCAGCAGTGCAGAGGGAGATACGCAGTATTTT.

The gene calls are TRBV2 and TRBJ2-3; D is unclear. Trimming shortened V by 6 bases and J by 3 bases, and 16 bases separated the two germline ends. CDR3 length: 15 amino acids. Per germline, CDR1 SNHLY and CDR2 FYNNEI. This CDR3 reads CASSALLDPTDTQYF. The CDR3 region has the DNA TGTGCCAGCAGCGCCTTACTTGATCCGACAGATACGCAGTATTTT. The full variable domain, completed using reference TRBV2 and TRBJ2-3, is EPEVTQTPSHQVTQMGQEVILRCVPISNHLYFYWYRQILGQKVEFLVSFYNNEISEKSEIFDDQFSVERPDGSNFTLKIRSTKLEDSAMYFCASSALLDPTDTQYFGPGTRLTVL.